This is a list of T cell receptor beta chains from one sample in a study of CD8 T cells in Susac syndrome. TCRdb redid the calling of the immunoSEQ multiplex PCR reads with MiXCR, one entry per CDR3 protein. The sample includes under 200,000 distinct CDR3 sequences, 85% to 95% of them seen just once. Sequenced: CD8+ T cells from PBMCs. These receptors were obtained from a human donor with multiple sclerosis. Both conserved end residues are part of each CDR3. D genes are given only for firm matches. Not every row has a clone size; where given, it reads once, few, many or a size class.

v_gene,abundance,len,d_gene,j_gene,CDR3nt,CDR3aa
TRBV12-3/TRBV12-4,.,12,.,TRBJ1-6,TGTGCCAGCAGTTTCCAGAATTCACCCCTCCACTTT,CASSFQNSPLHF
TRBV5-1,once,15,.,TRBJ2-3,TGCGCCAGCAGCCCCGGGACATCTAGCACAGATACGCAGTATTTT,CASSPGTSSTDTQYF
TRBV29-1,.,15,.,TRBJ2-1,TGCAGCGTGTCGCTGAGGGGGGAAGCTTACAATGAGCAGTTCTTC,CSVSLRGEAYNEQFF
TRBV2,.,16,TRBD1,TRBJ1-2,TGTGCCAGCAGCGAAAATAAGGGACAGGGGGACTATGGCTACACCTTC,CASSENKGQGDYGYTF
TRBV19,few,14,TRBD1,TRBJ1-5,TGTGCCAGTAGGACAGGGGGTTCCAATCAGCCCCAGCATTTT,CASRTGGSNQPQHF
TRBV12-5,.,16,.,TRBJ2-3,TGTGCTAGTGGTTTGCCGGAGGCCAGGTGGGGCGATACGCAGTATTTT,CASGLPEARWGDTQYF
TRBV4-2,once,17,.,TRBJ1-5,TGTGCCAGCAGCCAAGGGTTGGGGGCTGGCCGCAATCAGCCCCAGCATTTT,CASSQGLGAGRNQPQHF
TRBV7-8,.,13,TRBD1,TRBJ2-3,TGTGCCAGCAGCGAGACAGGGCCCGATACGCAGTATTTT,CASSETGPDTQYF
TRBV29-1,.,16,TRBD2,TRBJ2-1,TGCAGCGCCGGTCCTACTAGCGGGGATTCCTACAATGAGCAGTTCTTC,CSAGPTSGDSYNEQFF
TRBV5-1,.,12,.,TRBJ2-3,TGCGCCAGCTGGGGGGAGACGCATACGCAGTATTTT,CASWGETHTQYF
TRBV5-1,.,14,.,TRBJ2-1,TGCGCCAGCAGCTTGTTGGGGCGGGGGCCTGAGCAGTTCTTC,CASSLLGRGPEQFF
TRBV30,.,13,.,TRBJ1-1,TGTGCCTGGAGTGTTGGGAGGAACACTGAAGCTTTCTTT,CAWSVGRNTEAFF
TRBV5-6,.,14,TRBD1,TRBJ2-7,TGTGCCAGCAGCTTTGGGACAGGGTTGAACGAGCAGTACTTC,CASSFGTGLNEQYF
TRBV4-1,.,15,.,TRBJ2-3,TGCGCCAGCAGCCAAGATGTCCCGAGAGGGGATACGCAGTATTTT,CASSQDVPRGDTQYF
TRBV6-5,.,14,TRBD1,TRBJ2-3,TGTGCCAGCAGCTCCGGGACAGGGTCTCATCCGCAGTATTTT,CASSSGTGSHPQYF
TRBV29-1,.,12,TRBD1,TRBJ2-7,TGCAGCGGTGCAGGGGGCCGGGGTGAGCAGTACTTC,CSGAGGRGEQYF
TRBV6-5,.,15,.,TRBJ1-1,TGTGCCAGCAGTTGGGGACCGTCTATGAACACTGAAGCTTTCTTT,CASSWGPSMNTEAFF
TRBV11-2,.,14,.,TRBJ1-4,TGTGCCAGCACGTCGGGGGGTCTAGGGGAAAAACTGTTTTTT,CASTSGGLGEKLFF
TRBV4-1,.,14,.,TRBJ2-1,TGCGCCAGCAGCCAAATCACGGGGCACAATGAGCAGTTCTTC,CASSQITGHNEQFF
TRBV24-1,.,15,.,TRBJ2-1,TGTGCCACCAGTGGCCGGGACAACTCCTACAATGAGCAGTTCTTC,CATSGRDNSYNEQFF
TRBV13,.,13,.,TRBJ2-3,TGTGCCAGCAGCCCCGAAAGCACAGATACGCAGTATTTT,CASSPESTDTQYF
TRBV28,.,15,.,TRBJ2-7,TGTGCCAGCAGTTTAGGATACAACCCCTCCTACGAGCAGTACTTC,CASSLGYNPSYEQYF
TRBV5-1,.,12,.,TRBJ2-1,TGCGCCAGCAGCTCAACAACTAATGAGCAGTTCTTC,CASSSTTNEQFF
TRBV20-1,.,17,TRBD2,TRBJ2-1,TGCAGTGCTAGGGGACTAGCGGGGGGCCCGTCCACCGATGAGCAGTTCTTC,CSARGLAGGPSTDEQFF
TRBV29-1,.,12,.,TRBJ2-1,TGCAGCGTAGTAGCGAGCAGCGATGAGCAGTTCTTC,CSVVASSDEQFF
TRBV12-3/TRBV12-4,.,14,.,TRBJ2-5,TGTGCCAGCAGCCCGACAGAGCATCAAGAGACCCAGTACTTC,CASSPTEHQETQYF
TRBV13,.,12,.,TRBJ2-3,TGTGCCAGCAGCTCCATTTCAGATACGCAGTATTTT,CASSSISDTQYF
TRBV7-9,.,16,.,TRBJ2-1,TGTGCCAGCGTCCCCCGGGGCGGGGCGATCTACAATGAGCAGTTCTTC,CASVPRGGAIYNEQFF
TRBV4-2,.,18,.,TRBJ1-3,TGTGCCAGCAGCCAAGATCTTATGGCGACACTCTCTGGAAACACCATATATTTT,CASSQDLMATLSGNTIYF
TRBV9,.,16,TRBD2,TRBJ2-3,TGTGCCAGCAGCGGAAGCGGGGGGTCCCCCACAGATACGCAGTATTTT,CASSGSGGSPTDTQYF
TRBV5-1,.,15,.,TRBJ2-2,TGCGCCAGCAGCTTTTGGACGGGAAACACCGGGGAGCTGTTTTTT,CASSFWTGNTGELFF
TRBV2,.,15,TRBD2,TRBJ2-7,TGTGCCAGCAGGGGTACTAGCGGGAGTAGATACGAGCAGTACTTC,CASRGTSGSRYEQYF
TRBV5-1,.,12,.,TRBJ1-1,TGCGCCAGCAGCGGAATGAACACTGAAGCTTTCTTT,CASSGMNTEAFF
TRBV12-5,.,12,.,TRBJ2-5,TGTGCTAGTGCGGATATCCAAGAGACCCAGTACTTC,CASADIQETQYF
TRBV7-9,.,16,.,TRBJ1-2,TGTGCCAGCAGTTGGGCCCCAAGCAGTGGAAACTATGGCTACACCTTC,CASSWAPSSGNYGYTF